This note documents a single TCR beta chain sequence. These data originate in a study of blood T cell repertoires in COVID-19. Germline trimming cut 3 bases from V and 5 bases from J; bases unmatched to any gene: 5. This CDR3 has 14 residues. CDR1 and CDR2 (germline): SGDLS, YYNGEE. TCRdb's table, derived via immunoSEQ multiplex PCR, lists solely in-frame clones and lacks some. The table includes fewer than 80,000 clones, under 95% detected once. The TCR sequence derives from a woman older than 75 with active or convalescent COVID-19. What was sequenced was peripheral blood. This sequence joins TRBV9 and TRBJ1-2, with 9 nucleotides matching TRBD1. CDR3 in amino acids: CASSAPGQGYGYTF. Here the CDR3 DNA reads TGTGCCAGCAGCGCTCCGGGACAGGGTTATGGCTACACCTTC.